The 27 T cell receptor beta chains listed next were all sequenced from one sample in a study of PD-1 blockade in classical Hodgkin lymphoma. Method: immunoSEQ multiplex PCR; TCRdb's copy keeps in-frame clones and lacks some. The repertoire has tens of thousands of clones, roughly 80% of them found once; the top ten carry about 32%. Every patient relapsed after autologous stem cell transplantation, and brentuximab vedotin exposure varied. The material sequenced was peripheral blood mononuclear cells (PBMCs), taken at baseline. These TCRs come from a human donor with classical Hodgkin lymphoma.

Here the CDR3 reads CASSTRLARFPDTQYF. The CDR3, as DNA: TGTGCCAGCAGCACGAGACTAGCCCGGTTTCCAGATACGCAGTATTTT. The V and J genes are TRBV7-9 and TRBJ2-3; TRBD2 agrees at 7 bases. V lost 5 bases, J lost 4 bases, and 12 bases stayed unmatched. Germline V gene lookup returns CDR1 SEHNR and CDR2 FQNEAQ (reference sequence). This CDR3 has 16 residues.

The rearrangement joins TRBV5-1 to TRBJ2-1; TRBD2 matches at 8 bases. Looked up from germline, CDR1 is SGHRS and CDR2 is YFSETQ. This CDR3 has 13 amino acids. Trimming cost V 7 bases and J 5 bases; bases outside gene matches: 5. The CDR3 coding sequence is TGCGCCAGCGCCCGGGAGGGAGACAATGAGCAGTTCTTC. Residues: CASAREGDNEQFF.

The chain is built from TRBV7-2 and TRBJ1-2; 11 bases are a match to TRBD1. The CDR3 is made up of 15 amino acids. The germline CDR1 and CDR2 sequences are SGHTA and FQGNSA. After removal of 0 bases from V and 7 bases from J, the junction contained 4 bases not matched to a gene. CDR3 loop: CASSLAGQGEVGYTF. The CDR3 DNA sequence: TGTGCCAGCAGCTTAGCGGGACAGGGGGAGGTTGGCTACACCTTC.

The chain has TRBV7-9 and TRBJ1-5; TRBD1 is a possible D gene (6 bases). The CDR3 extends over 15 amino acids. The V end was cut by 5 bases, the J end by 4 bases, with 15 bases between. Per germline, CDR1 SEHNR and CDR2 FQNEAQ (reference sequence). The chain's CDR3 is CASSLVGGANQPQHF. DNA for the CDR3: TGTGCCAGCAGCCTAGTGGGGGGGGCTAATCAGCCCCAGCATTTT. The whole variable domain, remainder taken from reference TRBV7-9 and TRBJ1-5, is DTGVSQNPRHKITKRGQNVTFRCDPISEHNRLYWYRQTLGQGPEFLTYFQNEAQLEKSRLLSDRFSAERPKGSFSTLEIQRTEQGDSAMYLCASSLVGGANQPQHFGDGTRLSIL.

This chain links TRBV6-5 with TRBJ2-5; 8 nucleotides match TRBD1. The CDR3 has 15 amino acids. J lost 5 bases, V lost 7 bases, and 12 bases had no gene match. Germline V lookup: CDR1 MNHEY, CDR2 SVGAGI. This chain's CDR3 is CASTKGQAGRETQYF. The DNA of the CDR3 is TGTGCCAGCACAAAGGGACAGGCGGGACGGGAGACCCAGTACTTC.

This clone was found once. The chain joins TRBV7-9 to TRBJ2-3; weak D call: TRBD2 (5 bases). Trimming removed 5 bases from V and 2 bases from J, with 14 bases in between. The CDR3 consists of 15 residues. Germline V gene data show CDR1 as SEHNR and CDR2 as FQNEAQ (reference sequence). CDR3 sequence: CASSRALDLTDTQYF. The CDR3 nucleotides are TGTGCCAGCAGCAGAGCACTAGACCTCACAGATACGCAGTATTTT.

The rearrangement links TRBV6-1 to TRBJ2-1; 9 bases fit TRBD2. The CDR3 extends over 15 amino acids. J was trimmed by 9 bases and V by 2 bases; bases with no gene match: 8. Germline CDR1 and CDR2: MNHNS and SASEGT. CDR3 protein: CASSELAGGPAEQFF. Here the CDR3 DNA reads TGTGCCAGCAGTGAATTGGCGGGGGGGCCCGCTGAGCAGTTCTTC.

The rearrangement joins TRBV27 to TRBJ1-6; tentatively, D is TRBD1 (6 bases). Trimming pared 6 bases from V and 11 bases from J, leaving 17 bases between. Germline-derived CDR1 and CDR2 are MNHEY and SMNVEV (reference sequence). The CDR3 covers 14 residues. The CDR3 region is CASRGGTHIAPLHF. Here the CDR3 DNA reads TGTGCCAGCAGAGGTGGGACACACATAGCACCCCTCCACTTT.

This chain uses TRBV10-3 with TRBJ2-1; 7 bases are a match to TRBD1. Per the germline V gene, CDR1 is ENHRY and CDR2 is SYGVKD. The V and J ends lost 3 bases and 6 bases, in that order; junction bases with no gene match: 11. The CDR3 loop spans 16 amino acids. For the CDR3, the DNA is TGTGCCATCAGTGATCAACGACAGGGTGTGGGCAATGAGCAGTTCTTC. Its protein is CAISDQRQGVGNEQFF.

The gene calls are TRBV5-1 and TRBJ2-5, with D possibly matching TRBD1 (6 bases). Germline CDR1 reads SGHRS; CDR2 reads YFSETQ. Trimming left V 0 bases short and J 2 bases short, with 8 bases between. The CDR3 sequence is 14 residues long. The CDR3 sequence: CASSLARGQETQYF. The CDR3 coding sequence is TGCGCCAGCAGCTTGGCGAGGGGGCAAGAGACCCAGTACTTC.

This clone was observed a handful of times. J is TRBJ1-5 and V is TRBV30; D is unclear. Germline lookup yields CDR1 GTSNPN and CDR2 SVGIG (reference sequence). V was clipped by 2 bases and J by 7 bases, with 15 bases between them. The CDR3 is made up of 14 amino acids. CDR3: CAWSPLTPNQPQHF. The CDR3 nucleotides read TGTGCCTGGAGTCCTCTCACCCCCAACCAGCCCCAGCATTTT.

This clone was found once. This chain joins TRBV4-2 and TRBJ2-1; 10 bases are a match to TRBD1. Per the germline V gene, CDR1 is LGHNA and CDR2 is YNFKEQ. The CDR3 runs to 17 residues. Trimming at V came to 3 bases and at J to 4 bases, leaving 9 bases not matched to a gene. CDR3: CASSHTPGQGNYNEQFF. The DNA for the CDR3 is TGTGCCAGCAGCCATACCCCGGGACAGGGGAATTACAATGAGCAGTTCTTC.

Concerning this clone: This same CDR3 is encoded by further DNA sequences in the sample. The rearrangement joins TRBV7-2 to TRBJ2-7; D remains ambiguous. Germline V gene sequence: CDR1 SGHTA, CDR2 FQGNSA. There are 13 residues in the CDR3. The ends were cut back, 1 base at V and 4 bases at J, with 8 bases in the middle. The CDR3 protein is CASSLGVSYEQYF. In nucleotides, the CDR3 is TGTGCCAGCAGCTTAGGAGTGTCATACGAGCAGTACTTC.

This chain connects TRBV18 to TRBJ1-2; D not certain. CDR3 length: 13 residues. V shed 2 bases and J shed 0 bases, with 4 bases lying between them. The V gene's germline CDR1 is KGHSH and CDR2 LQKENI. The CDR3 protein is CASSPSANYGYTF. In DNA form, the CDR3 reads TGTGCCAGCTCACCATCGGCTAACTATGGCTACACCTTC.

This clone was seen only once. The chain carries TRBV19 and TRBJ1-2; D gene ambiguous. CDR3 length: 13 residues. V lost 7 bases and J lost 6, with 15 bases in between. CDR1 and CDR2 from the germline V gene are LNHDA and SQIVND (reference sequence). As DNA, the CDR3 is TGTGCCAGTACCCTTAATTTAGCTAATGGCTACACCTTC. This encodes CASTLNLANGYTF.

The chain links TRBV7-6 to TRBJ1-3; D is unclear. CDR1 is SGHVS and CDR2 is FNYEAQ in the germline V gene. The CDR3 contains 14 residues. V lost 4 bases, J lost 1 base, and 8 bases lay in between. Here the CDR3 reads CASSSTVSGNTIYF. The CDR3 bases are TGTGCCAGCAGCTCGACGGTTTCTGGAAACACCATATATTTT.

This chain joins TRBV30 and TRBJ1-2; the D is unclear. The CDR3 spans 11 residues. V dropped 2 bases and J dropped 7 bases, with 8 bases sitting between them. Per germline, CDR1 GTSNPN and CDR2 SVGIG (reference sequence). In DNA form, the CDR3 reads TGTGCCTGGAGTTGGGGATCTGGCTACACCTTC. Translation: CAWSWGSGYTF.

The rearrangement joins TRBV4-2 to TRBJ2-5; 11 bases agree with TRBD2. This CDR3 is 18 amino acids long. The germline V gene encodes CDR1 LGHNA and CDR2 YNFKEQ. V shed 4 bases and J 3 bases; nucleotides not matched to a gene: 13. The CDR3 loop reads CASSRRLILAGGEETQYF. Here the CDR3 DNA reads TGTGCCAGCAGCCGGCGCTTGATCCTAGCGGGGGGCGAAGAGACCCAGTACTTC.

With respect to this clone: Other DNA sequences in the same sample also yield this CDR3. CDR3 residues: CASSLQQGNTEAFF. As DNA, the CDR3 is TGCGCCAGCAGCCTTCAACAGGGGAACACTGAAGCTTTCTTT. This rearrangement joins TRBV4-3 to TRBJ1-1; possibly TRBD1 for D (6 bases). Germline V CDR1 and CDR2: LGHNA, YSLEER. This CDR3 comprises 14 residues. V was pared by 4 bases and J by 1 base, with 10 bases between.

V is TRBV9 and J is TRBJ1-2; 8 bases map to TRBD1. The germline CDR1 and CDR2 sequences are SGDLS and YYNGEE. The junction had 4 bases not matched to a gene; V was cut back by 3 bases and J by 3 bases. This CDR3 spans 14 amino acids. The CDR3 nucleotides are TGTGCCAGCAGCGCAGGGGGCAGTTACTATGGCTACACCTTC. Protein product: CASSAGGSYYGYTF.

The chain links TRBV19 to TRBJ1-1; D is unresolved. Germline CDR1 reads LNHDA; CDR2 reads SQIVND (reference sequence). The CDR3 is 13 residues long. Trimming took off 7 bases at V and 1 base at J, with 10 bases between the two ends. The CDR3 region has the DNA TGTGCCAGTATAGTATATGAGAACACTGAAGCTTTCTTT. It translates to CASIVYENTEAFF.

The gene calls are TRBV2 and TRBJ1-2; TRBD1 might be the D (5 bases). Germline CDR1 reads SNHLY; CDR2 reads FYNNEI. This CDR3 comprises 12 residues. Trimming shortened V by 4 bases and J by 4 bases, and 7 bases separated the two germline ends. CDR3 in amino acids: CASSGGSYGYTF. The CDR3 DNA follows: TGTGCCAGCAGTGGGGGCAGCTATGGCTACACCTTC.

The chain carries TRBV6-5 and TRBJ2-2; D unresolved. Germline V gene sequence: CDR1 MNHEY, CDR2 SVGAGI. The CDR3 is 13 residues long. V lost 0 bases and J lost 5, with 4 bases in between. CDR3 sequence (DNA): TGTGCCAGCAGTTACTCGGTTACCGGGGAGCTGTTTTTT. It yields the protein CASSYSVTGELFF.

The chain has TRBV29-1 and TRBJ2-1; tentatively, D is TRBD1 (5 bases). The germline V and J ends were trimmed by 7 bases and 3 bases, with 16 bases remaining between them. Looked up from germline, CDR1 is SQVTM and CDR2 is ANQGSEA. The CDR3 contains 14 residues. The CDR3 nucleotides are TGCAGCGCTGGGGCCTTTTCCTTCTACAATGAGCAGTTCTTC. This sequence encodes CSAGAFSFYNEQFF.

This rearrangement joins TRBV5-6 to TRBJ2-7; D remains unclear. V was shortened by 0 bases and J by 4 bases, with 2 bases between the two germline ends. The CDR3 has 11 residues. Germline CDR1 SGHDT, CDR2 YYEEEE. Here the CDR3 DNA reads TGTGCCAGCAGCTTGGATTACGAGCAGTACTTC. Encoded protein: CASSLDYEQYF.

This sequence joins TRBV7-2 and TRBJ1-5; TRBD1 is a possible D gene (6 bases). In germline, CDR1 is SGHTA, CDR2 FQGNSA. The V end lost 5 bases, the J end lost 15 bases, and 23 bases lay between the germline ends. CDR3 length equals 14 residues. DNA for the CDR3: TGTGCCAGCAGCCAATACATCACGGGACAAAACCCGCATTTT. This translates into CASSQYITGQNPHF.

This clone is medium-sized (0.01 to 0.1%) within its sample. The chain employs TRBV27 and TRBJ2-2; D is undetermined. Germline CDR1 is MNHEY and CDR2 is SMNVEV (reference sequence). V lost 2 bases and J lost 0, with 7 bases in between. The length of the CDR3 is 15 residues. DNA for the CDR3: TGTGCCAGCAGTTTAGGCTCAGCGAACACCGGGGAGCTGTTTTTT. Translating it yields CASSLGSANTGELFF.